Each of the 19 T cell receptor beta chains below was sequenced from the same sample in a study of T cells in Graves' hyperthyroidism and ophthalmopathy. What was amplified from RNA transcripts were TCR beta CDR3 regions. The HTBI primer set was used in a first-round RT-PCR of the TCR CDR3. TCRdb processed the multiplex PCR reads anew with MiXCR; each CDR3 protein has one entry. The repertoire has a few hundred thousand distinct CDR3 sequences, roughly 15% of them found once; the top ten carry about 15%. Input material: blood. The origin of the receptors is a woman aged 40-49 years with Graves' hyperthyroidism.

In its sample, this clonotype was seen a few times. The chain uses TRBV7-8 and TRBJ1-1; 8 positions agree with TRBD1. The CDR3 consists of 15 residues. V gave up 5 bases and J gave up 5 bases; unmatched junction bases: 10. Germline loops: CDR1 SGHVS, CDR2 FQNEAQ. The CDR3, as DNA: TGTGCCAGCAGCGAACCCGACAGGGGCGTTACTGAAGCTTTCTTT. Translated, it gives CASSEPDRGVTEAFF.

This clonotype appeared many times. V and J are TRBV7-9 and TRBJ1-1; D remains ambiguous. The CDR3 has 12 amino acids. V lost 2 bases and J lost 5, with 6 bases in between. Germline V CDR1 and CDR2: SEHNR, FQNEAQ (reference sequence). In DNA, the CDR3 is TGTGCCAGCAGCTTAATCCGGACTGAAGCTTTCTTT. Protein sequence: CASSLIRTEAFF.

Many counts were recorded for this clonotype. The V gene is TRBV30, the J gene TRBJ2-5; 9 nucleotides line up with TRBD2. V trimming: 4 bases; J trimming: 9 bases; junction bases outside the gene matches: 9. The V gene's germline CDR1 is GTSNPN and CDR2 SVGIG (reference sequence). The length of the CDR3 is 13 residues. Written as DNA, the CDR3 is TGTGCCTGGATGGCGGGAGGGCTCTTGCCCCAGTACTTC. Translation gives CAWMAGGLLPQYF.

This clonotype was counted ten times or more. V is TRBV24-1 and J is TRBJ2-7; D call uncertain. Germline assignment: CDR1 KGHDR and CDR2 SFDVKD. The V and J ends lost 3 bases and 3 bases respectively, with 8 bases between them. This CDR3 is built from 13 residues. CDR3 amino acids: CATSDDHSYEQYF. CDR3 in DNA: TGTGCCACCAGTGATGACCACAGCTACGAGCAGTACTTC.

The chain combines TRBV6-1 with TRBJ2-3; 11 nucleotides align to TRBD2. The germline CDR1 and CDR2 sequences are MNHNS and SASEGT. There are 17 residues in the CDR3. Germline trimming cut 7 bases from V and 0 bases from J; bases unmatched to any gene: 9. CDR3 protein: CASKTGTSGLSTDTQYF. The CDR3 DNA reads TGTGCCAGCAAAACAGGGACTAGCGGTCTTAGCACAGATACGCAGTATTTT.

This clonotype has more than one count but fewer than ten. The V call is TRBV7-9, the J call TRBJ1-5; D possibly corresponds to TRBD1 (5 bases). CDR1 and CDR2 (germline): SEHNR, FQNEAQ (reference sequence). CDR3 length equals 15 residues. V was trimmed by 6 bases and J by 3 bases, leaving 15 bases between them. The DNA of the CDR3 is TGTGCCAGCAGTTCTGGTGAGACAGCCAATCAGCCCCAGCATTTT. Protein sequence: CASSSGETANQPQHF. Filled out from reference TRBV7-9 and TRBJ1-5, the complete variable domain reads DTGVSQNPRHKITKRGQNVTFRCDPISEHNRLYWYRQTLGQGPEFLTYFQNEAQLEKSRLLSDRFSAERPKGSFSTLEIQRTEQGDSAMYLCASSSGETANQPQHFGDGTRLSIL.

This clonotype has a count of ten or more. The chain joins TRBV3-1 to TRBJ2-7; 10 bases agree with TRBD2. J was trimmed by 1 base and V by 3 bases; bases with no gene match: 3. Germline lookup yields CDR1 LGHDT and CDR2 YNNKEL (reference sequence). The CDR3 length is 15 residues. Here the CDR3 DNA reads TGTGCCAGCAGCCATGCAGCGGGAGGGTCCTACGAGCAGTACTTC. Translated, it gives CASSHAAGGSYEQYF.

This clonotype was detected ten times or more. The V gene is TRBV5-4, the J gene TRBJ2-7, with D perhaps matching TRBD1 (6 bases). Germline CDR1 is SGHNT and CDR2 is YYREEE (reference sequence). CDR3 length: 13 amino acids. The ends were cut back, 1 base at V and 3 bases at J, with 8 bases in the middle. The CDR3 region has the DNA TGTGCCAGCAGCTTGACAGGGCACTACGAGCAGTACTTC. It is translated as CASSLTGHYEQYF.

This clonotype was seen at least ten times. The genes are TRBV28 and TRBJ2-2, with 7 bases lining up with TRBD2. CDR1 and CDR2 from the germline V gene are MDHEN and SYDVKM. This CDR3 contains 19 residues. With V trimmed by 0 bases and J by 0 bases, 10 bases remained unmatched. The CDR3 protein is CASSLWGGLAATNTGELFF. Written as DNA, the CDR3 is TGTGCCAGCAGTTTATGGGGTGGGCTAGCGGCCACGAACACCGGGGAGCTGTTTTTT.

This sequence joins TRBV18 and TRBJ2-1, with 15 bases that match TRBD2. V lost 3 bases and J lost 5; bases outside the gene matches: 8. This CDR3 has 18 residues. The germline V gene has CDR1 KGHSH and CDR2 LQKENI. The CDR3, as DNA: TGTGCCAGCTCACCTCCTTCTGGGACTAGCGGGAGGAACAATGAGCAGTTCTTC. This codes for CASSPPSGTSGRNNEQFF.

The chain employs TRBV5-6 and TRBJ2-3; D not resolved. Germline-derived CDR1 and CDR2 are SGHDT and YYEEEE. V lost 1 base, J lost 6 bases, and 15 bases lay in between. The CDR3 spans 15 residues. This chain's CDR3 is CASSLIRSLGDTQYF. Here the CDR3 DNA reads TGTGCCAGCAGCTTGATCCGGTCACTGGGGGATACGCAGTATTTT.

This clonotype was detected ten times or more. This rearrangement joins TRBV7-8 to TRBJ2-1; possibly TRBD2 for D (5 bases). V was cut by 11 bases and J by 5 bases, with 16 bases left in between. In germline, CDR1 is SGHVS, CDR2 FQNEAQ. The CDR3 has 13 amino acids. The CDR3, as DNA: TGTGCCGACGCGTCGGGATTTAACAATGAGCAGTTCTTC. It codes for CADASGFNNEQFF.

This clonotype showed up many times. The chain joins TRBV5-1 to TRBJ2-7, with 12 bases matching TRBD1. V shed 4 bases and J 4 bases; nucleotides not matched to a gene: 3. Germline V gives CDR1 SGHRS, CDR2 YFSETQ. This CDR3 is 14 amino acids long. CDR3 in amino acids: CASSGDRGPYEQYF. The CDR3 DNA reads TGCGCCAGCAGCGGGGACAGGGGGCCTTACGAGCAGTACTTC. Complete variable domain (other parts from reference TRBV5-1 and TRBJ2-7): KAGVTQTPRYLIKTRGQQVTLSCSPISGHRSVSWYQQTPGQGLQFLFEYFSETQRNKGNFPGRFSGRQFSNSRSEMNVSTLELGDSALYLCASSGDRGPYEQYFGPGTRLTVT.

Many counts were recorded for this clonotype. V gene TRBV28 combines with J gene TRBJ2-7, with D perhaps being TRBD1 or TRBD2 (5 bases each). V shed 3 bases and J shed 7 bases, with 16 bases lying between them. CDR1 and CDR2 from the germline V gene are MDHEN and SYDVKM. CDR3 length equals 14 residues. This CDR3 reads CASSFPRGPGEQYF. The CDR3 DNA follows: TGTGCCAGCAGTTTCCCCCGGGGACCGGGGGAGCAGTACTTC.

The rearrangement joins TRBV28 to TRBJ1-1; D is unclear. V shed 5 bases and J shed 0 bases, with 10 bases lying between them. Germline values: CDR1 MDHEN, CDR2 SYDVKM. The CDR3 has 14 amino acids. The CDR3 nucleotides read TGTGCCAGCAGTACAGTCGACCTGAACACTGAAGCTTTCTTT. Its protein product is CASSTVDLNTEAFF.

This chain connects TRBV7-3 to TRBJ1-6; TRBD1 is a possible D gene (6 bases). V was trimmed by 4 bases and J by 6 bases, leaving 13 bases between them. CDR1 is SGHTA and CDR2 is FQGTGA in the germline V gene. CDR3 length: 15 amino acids. CDR3 in amino acids: CASSSGGTPNSPLHF. CDR3 DNA: TGTGCCAGCAGCTCAGGCGGGACACCTAATTCACCCCTCCACTTT.

This clonotype was found many times. The gene calls are TRBV2 and TRBJ1-5, with D perhaps matching TRBD1 (5 bases). V was shortened by 6 bases and J by 7 bases, with 13 bases between the two germline ends. The CDR3 sequence is 13 residues long. Germline loops: CDR1 SNHLY, CDR2 FYNNEI. The CDR3 loop is CASRGGAAQPQHF. Written as DNA, the CDR3 is TGTGCCAGCAGAGGAGGGGCTGCCCAGCCCCAGCATTTT.

In its sample, this clonotype was seen many times. V usage is TRBV27 and J usage is TRBJ2-7; TRBD2 matches at 8 bases. V shed 7 bases, J shed 3 bases, and the junction held 11 bases outside the gene matches. This CDR3 is built from 15 residues. Germline CDR1 reads MNHEY; CDR2 reads SMNVEV (reference sequence). CDR3 sequence (DNA): TGTGCCAGCAAGCGCGCGGGAGGTTGGTTCTACGAGCAGTACTTC. Protein: CASKRAGGWFYEQYF.

The V gene is TRBV6-2 or TRBV6-3, the J gene TRBJ2-7, with TRBD1 matching 7 bases. This CDR3 has 13 amino acids. Trimming took 6 bases from V and 4 from J; bases not matched to a gene: 6. CDR1 and CDR2 from the germline V gene are MNHEY and SVGEGT. CDR3 bases: TGTGCCAGCAGCTTAACGGGACAGTACGAGCAGTACTTC. Amino acids: CASSLTGQYEQYF.